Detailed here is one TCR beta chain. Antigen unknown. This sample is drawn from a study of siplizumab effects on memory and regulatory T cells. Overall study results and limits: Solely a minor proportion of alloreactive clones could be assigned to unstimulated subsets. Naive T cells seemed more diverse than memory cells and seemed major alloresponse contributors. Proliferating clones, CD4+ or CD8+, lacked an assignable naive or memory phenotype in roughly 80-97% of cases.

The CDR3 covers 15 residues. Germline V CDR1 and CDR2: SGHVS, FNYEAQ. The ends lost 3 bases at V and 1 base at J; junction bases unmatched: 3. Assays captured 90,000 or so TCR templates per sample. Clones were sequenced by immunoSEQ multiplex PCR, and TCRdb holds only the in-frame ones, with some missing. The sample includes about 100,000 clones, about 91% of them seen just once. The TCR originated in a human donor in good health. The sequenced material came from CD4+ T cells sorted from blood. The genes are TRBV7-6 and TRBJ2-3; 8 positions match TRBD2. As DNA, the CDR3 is TGTGCCAGCAGCTTGAGGCGGGGGGGCACAGATACGCAGTATTTT. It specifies CASSLRRGGTDTQYF. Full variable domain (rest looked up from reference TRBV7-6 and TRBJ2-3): GAGVSQSPRYKVTKRGQDVALRCDPISGHVSLYWYRQALGQGPEFLTYFNYEAQQDKSGLPNDRFSAERPEGSISTLTIQRTEQRDSAMYRCASSLRRGGTDTQYFGPGTRLTVL.